The 32 T cell receptor beta chains reported below all come from one sample, sequenced in a study of cytomegalovirus exposure and HLA in healthy donors. A multiplex PCR was run with 60 Vbeta primers and 13 Jbeta primers. TCRdb's copy holds only in-frame clones and misses some; the assay was immunoSEQ multiplex PCR. The data contain just under 150,000 clones, roughly 80% of them seen just once; the ten biggest clones take up roughly 2.9%. Sequences were obtained from PBMCs. These receptors all stem from a woman younger than 45 in good health and CMV-seronegative.

In its sample, this clone was seen once. V usage is TRBV7-3 and J usage is TRBJ2-3; D gene unclear. V was trimmed by 1 base and J by 1 base, leaving 6 bases between them. The CDR3 sequence is 14 residues long. Germline-derived CDR1 and CDR2 are SGHTA and FQGTGA. This CDR3 reads CASSLNFGTDTQYF. DNA of the CDR3: TGTGCCAGCAGCTTAAATTTCGGCACAGATACGCAGTATTTT.

This chain uses TRBV19 with TRBJ2-1; D gene uncertain. This CDR3 contains 14 residues. V was pared by 4 bases and J by 5 bases, with 12 bases between. The germline CDR1 and CDR2 sequences are LNHDA and SQIVND (reference sequence). CDR3 sequence reads: CASSTQRSHNEQFF. The DNA of the CDR3 is TGTGCCAGTAGTACCCAGAGGTCACACAATGAGCAGTTCTTC.

The chain combines TRBV18 with TRBJ2-5; TRBD1 matches 7 bases. The J call may be mistaken, given a closer DNA end match to TRBJ2-7. The CDR3 runs to 14 residues. Per germline, CDR1 KGHSH and CDR2 LQKENI. The CDR3, as DNA: TGTGCCAGCTCACCCGGACAGGAGGCCTACGAGCAGTACTTC. Translating it yields CASSPGQEAYEQYF.

The chain couples TRBV5-1 to TRBJ2-1; 7 nucleotides match TRBD2. CDR1 and CDR2 (germline): SGHRS, YFSETQ. The CDR3 consists of 12 residues. Trimming at V came to 2 bases and at J to 8 bases, leaving 1 base not matched to a gene. The CDR3 sequence: CASSFRGDEQFF. CDR3 bases: TGCGCCAGCAGCTTCCGGGGGGATGAGCAGTTCTTC.

With regard to this clone: Relative to the germline gene, one junction end is altered; a read error may explain this. This rearrangement joins TRBV28 to TRBJ2-1; 11 bases are a match to TRBD2. The CDR3 loop spans 15 amino acids. The V gene's germline CDR1 is MDHEN and CDR2 SYDVKM. The CDR3 DNA follows: TGTGCCAGCAGTTTAAATCTAGCGGGGGGTTGGGGTAGGGTCTTC. Amino acid sequence: CASSLNLAGGWGRVF. Using reference TRBV28 and TRBJ2-1 for the parts outside the CDR3, the full variable domain is DVKVTQSSRYLVKRTGEKVFLECVQDMDHENMFWYRQDPGLGLRLIYFSYDVKMKEKGDIPEGYSVSREKKERFSLILESASTNQTSMYLCASSLNLAGGWGRVFGPGTRLTVL.

This clone is medium-sized (0.01 to 0.1%) by share. The chain links TRBV2 to TRBJ2-7; D might be TRBD2 (6 bases). This CDR3 comprises 14 residues. Trimming took off 3 bases at V and 6 bases at J, with 15 bases between the two ends. Germline V gives CDR1 SNHLY, CDR2 FYNNEI. This CDR3 reads CASSEERESSEQYF. The CDR3 DNA reads as TGTGCCAGCAGTGAGGAACGGGAGAGTTCCGAGCAGTACTTC.

J is TRBJ2-3 and V is TRBV11-2; 7 bases line up with TRBD1. The germline V gene has CDR1 SGHAT and CDR2 FQNNGV. The V and J ends lost 9 bases and 5 bases, in that order; junction bases with no gene match: 17. The CDR3 consists of 16 residues. The CDR3 here is CARSSGQGVWGDTQYF. The CDR3 region has the DNA TGTGCCAGATCCTCGGGGCAGGGGGTTTGGGGAGATACGCAGTATTTT.

The chain links TRBV5-6 to TRBJ1-6; 10 bases align to TRBD1. V dropped 3 bases and J dropped 4; count of bases not matched to a gene: 4. CDR1 is SGHDT, CDR2 YYEEEE, per germline. The CDR3 runs 16 residues. The CDR3 DNA sequence: TGTGCCAGCAGCTCGGGACAGGGGCGGTATAATTCACCCCTCCACTTT. Amino acid sequence: CASSSGQGRYNSPLHF.

The CDR3 nucleotides are TGCGCCAGCAGCTTGGATGGTAGTAGCTACAATGAGCAGTTCTTC. Protein: CASSLDGSSYNEQFF. This chain uses TRBV5-1 with TRBJ2-1; D unresolved. The CDR3 covers 15 residues. CDR1 and CDR2 (germline): SGHRS, YFSETQ. The V end was cut by 0 bases, the J end by 3 bases, with 10 bases between.

V and J are TRBV7-9 and TRBJ1-2, with 7 bases lining up with TRBD1. CDR3 length: 17 amino acids. Looked up from germline, CDR1 is SEHNR and CDR2 is FQNEAQ (reference sequence). J gave up 2 bases and V 5 bases, and 14 bases lay outside the gene matches. Written as DNA, the CDR3 is TGTGCCAGCAGCAAACAGCCCCGGGAGGGGGCCAACTATGGCTACACCTTC. Translated: CASSKQPREGANYGYTF.

This clone was recorded a few times. The chain couples TRBV2 to TRBJ1-6; D unresolved. The CDR3 length is 14 residues. Per germline, CDR1 SNHLY and CDR2 FYNNEI. Trimming took off 8 bases at V and 6 bases at J, with 14 bases between the two ends. The CDR3 DNA follows: TGTGCCAGCTGGGAGACATATGCTAATTCACCCCTCCACTTT. It translates to CASWETYANSPLHF.

This chain joins TRBV19 and TRBJ2-7, with 9 positions matching TRBD2. CDR1 and CDR2 (germline): LNHDA, SQIVND (reference sequence). With V trimmed by 3 bases and J by 0 bases, 6 bases remained unmatched. There are 16 residues in the CDR3. CDR3 DNA sequence: TGTGCCAGTAGTATGAGGAAACTAGCGGGCTCCTACGAGCAGTACTTC. Protein product: CASSMRKLAGSYEQYF.

The V gene is TRBV9, the J gene TRBJ2-1; 14 bases are shared with TRBD2. The CDR3 loop spans 14 amino acids. The trim removed 0 bases at V and 13 bases at J, leaving 3 bases unmatched. Germline V CDR1 and CDR2: SGDLS, YYNGEE. The CDR3 nucleotides are TGTGCCAGCAGCGTAGAGGGACTAGCGGGAGATCAGTTCTTC. This translates into CASSVEGLAGDQFF.

The J gene is TRBJ2-7, the V gene TRBV4-1; 9 bases map to TRBD2. This CDR3 contains 15 residues. With 0 bases clipped from V and 2 bases from J, the junction kept 2 bases outside the gene matches. Germline assignment: CDR1 MGHRA and CDR2 YSYEKL. The CDR3 here is CASSQEVAGAYEQYF. DNA for the CDR3: TGCGCCAGCAGCCAAGAGGTAGCGGGAGCCTACGAGCAGTACTTC.

V is TRBV7-9 and J is TRBJ1-2, with D possibly TRBD1 on 6 matching bases. The CDR3 has 15 residues. Germline CDR1 and CDR2: SEHNR and FQNEAQ (reference sequence). V lost 5 bases and J lost 2, with 15 bases in between. The CDR3 here is CASSTFWDTNYGYTF. In nucleotides, the CDR3 is TGTGCCAGCAGCACCTTCTGGGACACAAACTATGGCTACACCTTC. Supplemented by reference TRBV7-9 and TRBJ1-2, the full variable domain reads DTGVSQNPRHKITKRGQNVTFRCDPISEHNRLYWYRQTLGQGPEFLTYFQNEAQLEKSRLLSDRFSAERPKGSFSTLEIQRTEQGDSAMYLCASSTFWDTNYGYTFGSGTRLTVV.

J is TRBJ1-1 and V is TRBV4-1, with 10 bases that match TRBD1. Germline trimming cut 4 bases from V and 11 bases from J; bases unmatched to any gene: 7. The CDR3 is 13 residues long. The germline V gene has CDR1 MGHRA and CDR2 YSYEKL. The CDR3 reads CASSRNRTGGAFF. The CDR3 coding sequence is TGCGCCAGCAGCCGGAACCGGACAGGGGGGGCTTTCTTT.

The chain has TRBV7-2 and TRBJ2-1; tentative D call: TRBD2 (6 bases). V lost 4 bases and J 13 bases, leaving 17 bases between the germline ends. The CDR3 has 13 residues. Germline loops: CDR1 SGHTA, CDR2 FQGNSA. The CDR3 spells CASSSTAGNTQFF. The CDR3 bases are TGTGCCAGCAGCTCCACAGCGGGTAATACACAGTTCTTC.

This clone was detected only once. This chain joins TRBV7-9 and TRBJ2-1, with TRBD2 identical over 13 bases. Germline CDR1 SEHNR, CDR2 FQNEAQ (reference sequence). This CDR3 has 18 residues. The V and J ends lost 4 bases and 2 bases, in that order; junction bases with no gene match: 8. DNA of the CDR3: TGTGCCAGCAGCTCCACTAGCGGGAGGGATTACGCCTACAATGAGCAGTTCTTC. This translates into CASSSTSGRDYAYNEQFF. Full variable domain (missing parts from reference TRBV7-9 and TRBJ2-1): DTGVSQNPRHKITKRGQNVTFRCDPISEHNRLYWYRQTLGQGPEFLTYFQNEAQLEKSRLLSDRFSAERPKGSFSTLEIQRTEQGDSAMYLCASSSTSGRDYAYNEQFFGPGTRLTVL.

This chain uses TRBV2 with TRBJ2-7; 10 positions match TRBD1. J lost 6 bases, V lost 4 bases, and 0 bases had no gene match. Germline loops: CDR1 SNHLY, CDR2 FYNNEI. The CDR3 spans 12 residues. CDR3 nucleotide sequence: TGTGCCAGCAGTGGGGACAGGGGCGAGCAGTACTTC. Protein product: CASSGDRGEQYF.

CDR3 residues: CASSQGTSGYNEQFF. The CDR3 bases are TGTGCCAGCAGCCAGGGGACTAGCGGTTACAATGAGCAGTTCTTC. This chain uses TRBV14 with TRBJ2-1; 11 bases are shared with TRBD2. There are 15 residues in the CDR3. Germline values: CDR1 SGHDN, CDR2 FVKESK. J was trimmed by 4 bases and V by 3 bases; bases with no gene match: 2.

The chain couples TRBV7-9 to TRBJ2-2; unclear D gene. The germline V gene has CDR1 SEHNR and CDR2 FQNEAQ (reference sequence). Trimming left V 2 bases short and J 3 bases short, with 10 bases between. This CDR3 has 15 amino acids. CDR3 nucleotide sequence: TGTGCCAGCAGCTTATGGCAGAGCGACACCGGGGAGCTGTTTTTT. This sequence encodes CASSLWQSDTGELFF.

This chain joins TRBV19 and TRBJ2-7; 9 bases map to TRBD1. With 2 bases clipped from V and 4 bases from J, the junction kept 3 bases outside the gene matches. CDR3 length: 14 amino acids. From germline, CDR1 is LNHDA and CDR2 SQIVND (reference sequence). The CDR3, as DNA: TGTGCCAGTAGTATAATGGACAGGGGTTACGAGCAGTACTTC. It encodes CASSIMDRGYEQYF.

The V call is TRBV18, the J call TRBJ2-2, with 9 bases matching TRBD1. V gave up 5 bases and J gave up 4 bases; unmatched junction bases: 2. This CDR3 region has 14 residues. Germline V gene data show CDR1 as KGHSH and CDR2 as LQKENI. CDR3 region: CASSEDRGTGELFF. The CDR3 region has the DNA TGTGCCAGCTCAGAGGACAGGGGCACCGGGGAGCTGTTTTTT.

The CDR3: CASSHRGSKNTIYF. Written as DNA, the CDR3 is TGTGCCAGCAGCCACAGGGGGTCGAAAAACACCATATATTTT. This chain joins TRBV6-5 and TRBJ1-3, with 8 bases identical to TRBD1. CDR1 and CDR2 from the germline V gene are MNHEY and SVGAGI. The V segment lost 6 bases and the J segment 6 bases; nucleotides outside the gene matches: 7. The length of the CDR3 is 14 residues.

To note about this clone: Relative to the germline gene, one junction end is altered; a read error may explain this. The chain employs TRBV7-9 and TRBJ2-6; 8 bases align to TRBD2. This CDR3 comprises 16 residues. The germline V gene encodes CDR1 SEHNR and CDR2 FQNEAQ (reference sequence). CDR3 nucleotide sequence: TGTTCCAGCAGCTTAGCGGGACTCTCTGGGGCCAACGTCCTGACTTTC. It yields the protein CSSSLAGLSGANVLTF.

The rearrangement joins TRBV7-2 to TRBJ1-2; 7 nucleotides match TRBD1. The CDR3 has 14 residues. The trim removed 5 bases at V and 2 bases at J, leaving 5 bases unmatched. The germline gives CDR1 SGHTA, CDR2 FQGNSA. The CDR3 nucleotides read TGTGCCAGCAGCCTATCGGGACAGAACTATGGCTACACCTTC. Translated, it gives CASSLSGQNYGYTF.

The chain employs TRBV7-9 and TRBJ1-1; D remains unclear. The V end was cut by 0 bases, the J end by 7 bases, with 12 bases between. Germline lookup yields CDR1 SEHNR and CDR2 FQNEAQ (reference sequence). This CDR3 region has 14 residues. The CDR3 reads CASSLARRSLEAFF. As DNA, the CDR3 is TGTGCCAGCAGCTTAGCGCGTCGGAGTCTTGAAGCTTTCTTT. Full variable domain (remainder filled in from reference TRBV7-9 and TRBJ1-1): DTGVSQNPRHKITKRGQNVTFRCDPISEHNRLYWYRQTLGQGPEFLTYFQNEAQLEKSRLLSDRFSAERPKGSFSTLEIQRTEQGDSAMYLCASSLARRSLEAFFGQGTRLTVV.

CDR3: CASSPDRGFKPQHF. The CDR3 coding sequence is TGTGCCAGCAGTCCTGACAGGGGCTTCAAGCCCCAGCATTTT. The V gene is TRBV27, the J gene TRBJ1-5; 8 bases are shared with TRBD1. Germline V gene data show CDR1 as MNHEY and CDR2 as SMNVEV (reference sequence). This CDR3 contains 14 residues. The V gene end was trimmed by 5 bases and the J gene end by 8 bases; junction bases not matched to a gene: 8.

The chain employs TRBV5-1 and TRBJ2-1; 8 bases match TRBD2. Germline-derived CDR1 and CDR2 are SGHRS and YFSETQ. V dropped 0 bases and J dropped 5; count of bases not matched to a gene: 10. The CDR3 runs to 17 residues. CDR3 nucleotide sequence: TGCGCCAGCAGCTTGGAAGCAGGGCTAGCGGGTCACAATGAGCAGTTCTTC. Its translation is CASSLEAGLAGHNEQFF.

The chain is built from TRBV6-6 and TRBJ1-6; 8 bases are a match to TRBD1. Germline V CDR1 and CDR2: MNHNY, SVGAGI (reference sequence). V lost 0 bases to trimming and J lost 12 bases; unmatched junction nucleotides: 4. CDR3 length: 14 amino acids. The CDR3: CASSYSTDRGPLHF. CDR3 DNA sequence: TGTGCCAGCAGTTACTCGACTGACAGGGGACCCCTCCACTTT.

This chain connects TRBV18 to TRBJ2-3, with 14 bases lining up with TRBD2. This CDR3 is 19 amino acids long. Germline V gives CDR1 KGHSH, CDR2 LQKENI. The V and J ends lost 5 bases and 5 bases, in that order; junction bases with no gene match: 15. The CDR3 DNA sequence: TGTGCCAGCTCAAGTGCTACCGGAAAAGGGACTAGCGGGAGAGATACGCAGTATTTT. It encodes CASSSATGKGTSGRDTQYF. Drawing the rest from reference TRBV18 and TRBJ2-3, the complete variable domain is NAGVMQNPRHLVRRRGQEARLRCSPMKGHSHVYWYRQLPEEGLKFMVYLQKENIIDESGMPKERFSAEFPKEGPSILRIQQVVRGDSAAYFCASSSATGKGTSGRDTQYFGPGTRLTVL.

This sequence joins TRBV27 and TRBJ2-1; TRBD2 is a possible D gene (6 bases). This CDR3 has 16 residues. V was trimmed by 6 bases and J by 9 bases, leaving 24 bases between them. Germline V gene lookup returns CDR1 MNHEY and CDR2 SMNVEV (reference sequence). This CDR3 is CASSLRGGLLPSEQFF. DNA for the CDR3: TGTGCCAGCAGCCTGAGGGGAGGACTCCTACCTTCTGAGCAGTTCTTC.